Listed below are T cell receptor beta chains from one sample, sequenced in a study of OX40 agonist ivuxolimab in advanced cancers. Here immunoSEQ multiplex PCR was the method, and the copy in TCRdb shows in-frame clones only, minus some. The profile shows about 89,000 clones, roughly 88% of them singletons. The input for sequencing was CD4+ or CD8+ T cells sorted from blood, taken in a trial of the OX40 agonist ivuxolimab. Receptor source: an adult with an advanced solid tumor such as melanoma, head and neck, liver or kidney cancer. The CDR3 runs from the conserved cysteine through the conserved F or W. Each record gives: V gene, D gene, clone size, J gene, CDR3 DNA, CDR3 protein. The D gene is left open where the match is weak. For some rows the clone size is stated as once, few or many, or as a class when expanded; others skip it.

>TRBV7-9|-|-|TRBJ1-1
TGTGCCAGCAGTTTAAGGGGCCTGAACACTGAAGCTTTCTTT
CASSLRGLNTEAFF
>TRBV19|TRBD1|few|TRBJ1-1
TGTGCCAGTAGTATTCAGGGGGACACTGAAGCTTTCTTT
CASSIQGDTEAFF
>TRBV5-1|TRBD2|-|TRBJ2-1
TGCGCCAGCAGCTTGGCACTAGCGGAGGGGGTCGAGCAGTTCTTC
CASSLALAEGVEQFF
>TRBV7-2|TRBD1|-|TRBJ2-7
TGTGCCAGCAGCGCAACAGGGGGTAATAGGGACGAGCAGTACTTC
CASSATGGNRDEQYF
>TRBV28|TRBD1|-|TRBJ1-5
TGTGCCAGCAGTTTGACTTTGGGACAGGGCCCTCAGCCCCAGCATTTT
CASSLTLGQGPQPQHF
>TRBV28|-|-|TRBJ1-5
TGTGCCAGCAGTCTCCCGGACCTCCGGGGTCAGCCCCAGCATTTT
CASSLPDLRGQPQHF
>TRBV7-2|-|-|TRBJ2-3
TGTGCCAGCAGCTTAGCCCCAGATACGCAGTATTTT
CASSLAPDTQYF
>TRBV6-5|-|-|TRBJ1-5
TGTGCCAGCGGGTTGGGTTTCGCTAGCAATCAGCCCCAGCATTTT
CASGLGFASNQPQHF
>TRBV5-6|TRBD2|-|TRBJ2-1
TGTGCCAGCAGCCTAGGGACTAGCGGGGGCCTTTACAATGAGCAGTTCTTC
CASSLGTSGGLYNEQFF
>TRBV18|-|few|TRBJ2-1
TGTGCCAGCTCACCGGGACGGCTTACCAATGAGCAGTTCTTC
CASSPGRLTNEQFF
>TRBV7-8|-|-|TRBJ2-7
TGTGCCAGCAGCTTAGAAGCTCCAAACGAGCAGTACTTC
CASSLEAPNEQYF